These 7 T cell receptor beta chains originate from one sample sequenced in a study of monozygotic twins with inflammatory bowel disease. Reprocessing the 5' RACE reads, TCRdb reports a single entry for every CDR3 protein and omits DNA. In total, the table holds more than 300,000 distinct CDR3 sequences. Material: blood. These receptor sequences come from a human donor with ulcerative colitis or Crohn's disease, or a healthy co-twin of an affected twin (not recorded which).

This chain connects TRBV28 to TRBJ2-7; TCRdb indicates TRBD1, and absent DNA this call remains unverified. The CDR3 has 14 residues. Germline CDR1 and CDR2: MDHEN and SYDVKM. The CDR3 loop is CASSFPDRAYEQYF.

The chain recombines TRBV7-2 with TRBJ2-5. Germline values: CDR1 SGHTA, CDR2 FQGNSA. The CDR3 length is 13 residues. CDR3 protein: CASSLALRETQYF.

The rearrangement joins TRBV11-2 to TRBJ2-5; the TRBD2 assignment by TCRdb is unverifiable without DNA. The CDR3 sequence is 15 residues long. Germline lookup yields CDR1 SGHAT and CDR2 FQNNGV. The CDR3 spells CASSYGTSGQETQYF. Based on the CDR3 plus reference TRBV11-2 and TRBJ2-5, the full variable domain is EAGVAQSPRYKIIEKRQSVAFWCNPISGHATLYWYQQILGQGPKLLIQFQNNGVVDDSQLPKDRFSAERLKGVDSTLKIQPAKLEDSAVYLCASSYGTSGQETQYFGPGTRLLVL.

The chain carries TRBV4-1 and TRBJ2-5; TCRdb's D call, TRBD1, is unchecked because there is no DNA. This CDR3 has 15 residues. Germline CDR1 and CDR2: MGHRA and YSYEKL. CDR3 sequence reads: CASSQEGPPSETQYF.

The genes are TRBV5-1 and TRBJ2-1; TCRdb gives TRBD2 as the D gene, but with no DNA this cannot be confirmed. Germline V CDR1 and CDR2: SGHRS, YFSETQ. The CDR3 extends over 20 amino acids. Here the CDR3 reads CASSQPWPSGGVSSYNEQFF. Looking up the rest from reference TRBV5-1 and TRBJ2-1 gives the full variable domain: KAGVTQTPRYLIKTRGQQVTLSCSPISGHRSVSWYQQTPGQGLQFLFEYFSETQRNKGNFPGRFSGRQFSNSRSEMNVSTLELGDSALYLCASSQPWPSGGVSSYNEQFFGPGTRLTVL.

This sequence joins TRBV5-1 and TRBJ2-1. Germline lookup yields CDR1 SGHRS and CDR2 YFSETQ. The CDR3 totals 14 residues. The CDR3 sequence: CASSSGDRYNEQFF.

The rearrangement joins TRBV12-3 or TRBV12-4 to TRBJ2-7; the TRBD1 assignment by TCRdb is unverifiable without DNA. The length of the CDR3 is 15 residues. The chain's CDR3 is CASSSSLRESYEQYF.